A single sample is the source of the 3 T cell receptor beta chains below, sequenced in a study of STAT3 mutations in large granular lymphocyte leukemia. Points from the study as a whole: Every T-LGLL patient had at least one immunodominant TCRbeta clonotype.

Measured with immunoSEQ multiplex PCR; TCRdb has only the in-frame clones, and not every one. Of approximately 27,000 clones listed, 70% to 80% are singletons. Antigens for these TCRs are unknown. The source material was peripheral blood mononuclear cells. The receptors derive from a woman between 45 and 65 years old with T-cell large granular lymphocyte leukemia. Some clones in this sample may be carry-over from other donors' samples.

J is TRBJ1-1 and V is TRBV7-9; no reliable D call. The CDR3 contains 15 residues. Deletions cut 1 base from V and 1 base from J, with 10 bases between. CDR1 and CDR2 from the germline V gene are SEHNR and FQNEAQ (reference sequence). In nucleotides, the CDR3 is TGTGCCAGCAGCTTAGTTCGGGGTTCGAACACTGAAGCTTTCTTT. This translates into CASSLVRGSNTEAFF.

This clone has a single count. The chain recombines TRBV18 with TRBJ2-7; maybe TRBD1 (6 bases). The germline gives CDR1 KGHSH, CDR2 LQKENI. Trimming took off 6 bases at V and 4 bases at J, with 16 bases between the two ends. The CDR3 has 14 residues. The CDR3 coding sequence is TGTGCCAGCTCCCCAGGACAGAGTTTATACGAGCAGTACTTC. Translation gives CASSPGQSLYEQYF.

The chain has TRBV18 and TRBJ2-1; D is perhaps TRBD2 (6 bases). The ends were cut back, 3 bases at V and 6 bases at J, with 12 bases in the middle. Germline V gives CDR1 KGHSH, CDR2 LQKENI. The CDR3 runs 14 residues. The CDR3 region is CASSPSRDPNEQFF. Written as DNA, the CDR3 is TGTGCCAGCTCACCTTCGCGGGACCCCAATGAGCAGTTCTTC. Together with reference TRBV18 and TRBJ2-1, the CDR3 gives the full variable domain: NAGVMQNPRHLVRRRGQEARLRCSPMKGHSHVYWYRQLPEEGLKFMVYLQKENIIDESGMPKERFSAEFPKEGPSILRIQQVVRGDSAAYFCASSPSRDPNEQFFGPGTRLTVL.